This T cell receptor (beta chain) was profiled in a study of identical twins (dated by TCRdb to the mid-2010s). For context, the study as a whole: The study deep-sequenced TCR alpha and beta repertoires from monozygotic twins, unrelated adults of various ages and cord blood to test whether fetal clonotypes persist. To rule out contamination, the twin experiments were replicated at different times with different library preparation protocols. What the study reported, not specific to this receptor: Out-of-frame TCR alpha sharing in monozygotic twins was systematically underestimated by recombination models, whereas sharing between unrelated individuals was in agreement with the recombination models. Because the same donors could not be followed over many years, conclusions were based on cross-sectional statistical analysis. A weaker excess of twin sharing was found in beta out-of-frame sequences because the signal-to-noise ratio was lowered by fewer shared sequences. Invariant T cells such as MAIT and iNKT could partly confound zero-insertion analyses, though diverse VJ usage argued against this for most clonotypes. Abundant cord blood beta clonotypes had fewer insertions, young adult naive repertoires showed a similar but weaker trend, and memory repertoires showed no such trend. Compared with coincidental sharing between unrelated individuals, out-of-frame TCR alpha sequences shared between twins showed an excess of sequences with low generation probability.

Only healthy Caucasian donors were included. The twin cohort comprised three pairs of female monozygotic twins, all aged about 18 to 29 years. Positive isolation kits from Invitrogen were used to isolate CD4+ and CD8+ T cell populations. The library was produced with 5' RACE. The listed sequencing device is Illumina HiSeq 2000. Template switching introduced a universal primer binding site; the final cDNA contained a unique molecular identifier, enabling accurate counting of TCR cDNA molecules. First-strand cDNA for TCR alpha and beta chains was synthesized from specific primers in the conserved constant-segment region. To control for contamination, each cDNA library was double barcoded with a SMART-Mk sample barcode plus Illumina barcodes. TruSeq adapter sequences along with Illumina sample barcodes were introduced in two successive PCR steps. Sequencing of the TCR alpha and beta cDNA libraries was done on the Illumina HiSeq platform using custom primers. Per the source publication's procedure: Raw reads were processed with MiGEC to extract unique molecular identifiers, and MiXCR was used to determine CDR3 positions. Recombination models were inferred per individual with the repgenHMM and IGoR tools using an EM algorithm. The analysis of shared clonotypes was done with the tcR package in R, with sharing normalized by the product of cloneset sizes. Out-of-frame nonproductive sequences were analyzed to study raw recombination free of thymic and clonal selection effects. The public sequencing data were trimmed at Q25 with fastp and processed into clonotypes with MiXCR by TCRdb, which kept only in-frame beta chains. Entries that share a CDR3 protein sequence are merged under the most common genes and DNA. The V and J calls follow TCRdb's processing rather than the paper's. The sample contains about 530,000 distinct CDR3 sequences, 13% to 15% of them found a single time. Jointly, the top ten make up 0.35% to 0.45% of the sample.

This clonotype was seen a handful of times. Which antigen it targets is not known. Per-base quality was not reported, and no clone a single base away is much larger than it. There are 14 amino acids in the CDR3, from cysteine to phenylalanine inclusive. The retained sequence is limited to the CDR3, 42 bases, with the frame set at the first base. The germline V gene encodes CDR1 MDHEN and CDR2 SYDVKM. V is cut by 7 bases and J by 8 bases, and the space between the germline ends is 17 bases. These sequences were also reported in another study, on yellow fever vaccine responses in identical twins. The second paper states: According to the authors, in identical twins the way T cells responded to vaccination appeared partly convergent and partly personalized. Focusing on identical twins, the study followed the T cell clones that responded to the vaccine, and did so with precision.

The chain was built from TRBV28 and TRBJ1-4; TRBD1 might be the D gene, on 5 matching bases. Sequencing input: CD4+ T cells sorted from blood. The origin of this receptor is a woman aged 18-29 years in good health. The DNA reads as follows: TGTGCCAGCAAGGCCCGGGGCGTACAGGAAAAACTGTTTTTT. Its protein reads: CASKARGVQEKLFF.